This entry is about one TCR beta chain. Germline assignment: CDR1 SEHNR and CDR2 FQNEAQ (reference sequence). The V gene lost 3 bases and the J gene lost 3 bases, with 13 bases spanning the gap. This CDR3 spans 15 amino acids. In the original workflow: Amplification of reference gene primers provided the estimated nucleated cell counts. TCRdb keeps only in-frame clones here, not all; method: immunoSEQ multiplex PCR. V and J calls and clone size are given by that table; D and trimming were obtained from the DNA. The sample lists around 120,000 clones; under 95% were seen once. This entry is derived from a study of blood T cell repertoires in COVID-19. Study details: Material from acute and convalescent COVID-19 was sourced from the United States, Italy and Spain. From T cells, B-cell-depleted T cells, or PBMCs came the material, which was cDNA or gDNA.

The rearrangement links TRBV7-9 to TRBJ2-3, with D perhaps TRBD1 (6 bases). Specimen: peripheral blood. The clonotype originates from a man in his fifties or sixties with active COVID-19. The CDR3 nucleotides are TGTGCCAGCAGCTTCCGGCAGGGGTGGACAGATACGCAGTATTTT. It encodes CASSFRQGWTDTQYF.